The entry below gives a single T cell receptor beta chain sequence along with its context. Its antigen is as yet unknown. From germline, CDR1 is MGHRA and CDR2 YSYEKL. The CDR3 runs 18 residues. V was clipped by 4 bases and J by 1 base; unmatched bases: 5. The sample is drawn from a study of cytomegalovirus exposure and HLA in healthy donors. Study-level results: Indistinguishable V segments such as TRBV6-2 and TRBV6-3 were excluded. Associated with cytomegalovirus, according to the listing, were about 160 TCR beta chains.

Amplification used 60 Vbeta primers and 13 Jbeta primers. Here immunoSEQ multiplex PCR was the method, and the copy in TCRdb shows in-frame clones only, minus some. The sample contains approximately 180,000 clones, under 85% of which appear only once. This TCR was sampled from a male donor in good health and CMV-seronegative. Sequencing was carried out using PBMCs. The V and J genes are TRBV4-1 and TRBJ2-1; 15 nucleotides agree with TRBD2. CDR3 sequence (DNA): TGCGCCAGCAGCCTAGGACTAGCGGGGGGGCCGTCCTACAATGAGCAGTTCTTC. Translated: CASSLGLAGGPSYNEQFF.